Listed here are 23 T cell receptor beta chains from one sample, sequenced in a study of cytomegalovirus exposure and HLA in healthy donors. 13 Jbeta primers and 60 Vbeta primers were used for the PCR. Clones were read by immunoSEQ multiplex PCR, and TCRdb kept only the in-frame ones, dropping some. The sample consists of about 160,000 clones, more than 80% of them appearing once. Material: PBMCs. The receptors come from a woman aged 25 to 45 in good health and CMV-seropositive.

J is TRBJ1-1 and V is TRBV11-2; 9 bases fit TRBD1. Per the germline V gene, CDR1 is SGHAT and CDR2 is FQNNGV. The CDR3 has 14 amino acids. With V trimmed by 3 bases and J by 5 bases, 4 bases remained unmatched. The CDR3 bases are TGTGCCAGCAGCTTCATGACAGGGGGGACTGAAGCTTTCTTT. Its protein product is CASSFMTGGTEAFF.

The CDR3 bases are TGCAGCGTTGAAGATAAGAGAGGCGGGACCCAGCATTTT. Residues: CSVEDKRGGTQHF. This chain links TRBV29-1 with TRBJ1-5; D call uncertain. CDR3 length: 13 amino acids. The V and J ends lost 0 bases and 11 bases respectively, with 14 bases between them. Germline loops: CDR1 SQVTM, CDR2 ANQGSEA.

This clone was counted a single time. Other nucleotide sequences from this sample produce the same CDR3. This chain connects TRBV6-1 to TRBJ1-5; D may be TRBD1 (5 bases). The CDR3 has 14 residues. The germline gives CDR1 MNHNS, CDR2 SASEGT. Trimming took off 2 bases at V and 1 base at J, with 6 bases between the two ends. The CDR3 spells CASSERGSNQPQHF. In DNA form, the CDR3 reads TGTGCCAGCAGTGAAAGGGGAAGCAATCAGCCCCAGCATTTT.

The chain couples TRBV27 to TRBJ1-5; D gene ambiguous. V dropped 2 bases and J dropped 2 bases, with 10 bases sitting between them. Germline V lookup: CDR1 MNHEY, CDR2 SMNVEV (reference sequence). The CDR3 is made up of 15 amino acids. The CDR3: CASSLGPNRNQPQHF. CDR3 nucleotides: TGTGCCAGCAGTTTAGGCCCGAACCGCAATCAGCCCCAGCATTTT.

This sequence joins TRBV27 and TRBJ2-2, with 9 bases that match TRBD1. The V gene end was trimmed by 7 bases and the J gene end by 7 bases; junction bases not matched to a gene: 10. The CDR3 runs 15 residues. Germline assignment: CDR1 MNHEY and CDR2 SMNVEV (reference sequence). The CDR3 sequence: CASTRGQGTNGELFF. Here the CDR3 DNA reads TGTGCCAGCACCCGCGGACAGGGGACGAACGGGGAGCTGTTTTTT.

The chain joins TRBV10-3 to TRBJ1-1; D is ambiguous. This CDR3 is built from 12 residues. Trimming took 0 bases from V and 11 from J, leaving 10 bases between them. Germline assignment: CDR1 ENHRY and CDR2 SYGVKD. The CDR3 DNA follows: TGTGCCATCAGTGAGTCTGGTTCTAGGGCTTTCTTT. It translates to CAISESGSRAFF.

This clone appeared a single time. V is TRBV6-1 and J is TRBJ1-2, with 8 bases that match TRBD1. CDR3 length: 15 amino acids. The junction had 3 bases not matched to a gene; V was cut back by 1 base and J by 2 bases. Germline V gene sequence: CDR1 MNHNS, CDR2 SASEGT. The CDR3 loop reads CASSEGAGGNYGYTF. In DNA form, the CDR3 reads TGTGCCAGCAGTGAAGGGGCAGGGGGCAACTATGGCTACACCTTC.

V and J are TRBV5-1 and TRBJ2-7; D possibly corresponds to TRBD2 (7 bases). Looked up from germline, CDR1 is SGHRS and CDR2 is YFSETQ. The CDR3 runs to 13 residues. V shed 3 bases and J shed 5 bases, with 12 bases lying between them. The CDR3 spells CASSWGGADEQYF. CDR3 sequence (DNA): TGCGCCAGCAGCTGGGGGGGCGCGGACGAGCAGTACTTC.

This clone was seen once. The rearrangement links TRBV6-4 to TRBJ1-2; tentative D call: TRBD1 (5 bases). CDR1 and CDR2 (germline): MRHNA, SNTAGT. Trimming took off 5 bases at V and 4 bases at J, with 17 bases between the two ends. There are 15 residues in the CDR3. The CDR3 is CASSTSGGEGYGYTF. CDR3 bases: TGTGCCAGCAGTACCAGTGGAGGGGAAGGCTATGGCTACACCTTC.

This chain connects TRBV7-2 to TRBJ2-7; 10 bases align to TRBD2. Trimming removed 5 bases from V and 0 bases from J; junction bases left unmatched: 7. Germline V CDR1 and CDR2: SGHTA, FQGNSA. This CDR3 comprises 16 residues. DNA for the CDR3: TGTGCCAGCAGCGTATCGAGCGGGGGGGCCTCCTACGAGCAGTACTTC. This gives the protein CASSVSSGGASYEQYF. The whole variable domain, filled in from reference TRBV7-2 and TRBJ2-7, reads GAGVSQSPSNKVTEKGKDVELRCDPISGHTALYWYRQSLGQGLEFLIYFQGNSAPDKSGLPSDRFSAERTGGSVSTLTIQRTQQEDSAVYLCASSVSSGGASYEQYFGPGTRLTVT.

The rearrangement joins TRBV7-3 to TRBJ2-7; 12 bases are shared with TRBD2. V was pared by 4 bases and J by 6 bases, with 4 bases of the junction left unmatched. Looked up from germline, CDR1 is SGHTA and CDR2 is FQGTGA. The CDR3 is made up of 14 amino acids. The CDR3 DNA follows: TGTGCCAGCAGCTCCCTAGCGGGGGGGAGCGAGCAGTACTTC. It specifies CASSSLAGGSEQYF. The full variable domain, rest sourced from reference TRBV7-3 and TRBJ2-7, is GAGVSQTPSNKVTEKGKYVELRCDPISGHTALYWYRQSLGQGPEFLIYFQGTGAADDSGLPNDRFFAVRPEGSVSTLKIQRTERGDSAVYLCASSSLAGGSEQYFGPGTRLTVT.

The CDR3 spells CASSEGRVGEKLFF. The CDR3 DNA follows: TGTGCCAGCAGTGAAGGCAGGGTCGGGGAAAAACTGTTTTTT. The chain has TRBV2 and TRBJ1-4, with D maybe TRBD1 (5 bases). V was shortened by 1 base and J by 8 bases, with 11 bases between the two germline ends. The CDR3 covers 14 residues. From germline, CDR1 is SNHLY and CDR2 FYNNEI.

The CDR3 spells CASSQKDRGGQPQHF. The CDR3 DNA is TGTGCCAGCAGCCAAAAGGACAGGGGGGGTCAGCCCCAGCATTTT. The rearrangement joins TRBV4-2 to TRBJ1-5, with 10 bases matching TRBD1. This CDR3 is 15 amino acids long. V was pared by 2 bases and J by 6 bases, with 4 bases of the junction left unmatched. Germline V lookup: CDR1 LGHNA, CDR2 YNFKEQ.

The chain employs TRBV11-1 and TRBJ1-4, with unresolved D. The CDR3 contains 12 residues. The germline CDR1 and CDR2 sequences are SGHAT and FQDESV (reference sequence). The ends were cut back, 4 bases at V and 6 bases at J, with 6 bases in the middle. CDR3 nucleotides: TGTGCCAGCAGCTCACCGGATGAAAAACTGTTTTTT. Amino acids: CASSSPDEKLFF.

The chain uses TRBV7-3 and TRBJ1-1; D is unresolved. CDR3 size: 14 residues. The V gene lost 2 bases and the J gene lost 2 bases, with 9 bases spanning the gap. Germline V gene lookup returns CDR1 SGHTA and CDR2 FQGTGA. CDR3: CASSLGPSNTEAFF. The CDR3 bases are TGTGCCAGCAGCTTAGGGCCCTCCAACACTGAAGCTTTCTTT. The full variable domain, completed using reference TRBV7-3 and TRBJ1-1, is GAGVSQTPSNKVTEKGKYVELRCDPISGHTALYWYRQSLGQGPEFLIYFQGTGAADDSGLPNDRFFAVRPEGSVSTLKIQRTERGDSAVYLCASSLGPSNTEAFFGQGTRLTVV.

The chain links TRBV4-3 to TRBJ2-3; no reliable D call. The CDR3 sequence is 13 residues long. The V gene lost 1 base and the J gene lost 4 bases, with 6 bases spanning the gap. From germline, CDR1 is LGHNA and CDR2 YSLEER. CDR3 loop: CASSQGPSDTQYF. The CDR3 nucleotides are TGCGCCAGCAGCCAAGGGCCCTCAGATACGCAGTATTTT.

The chain joins TRBV2 to TRBJ2-7; possible D gene TRBD2, 7 bases. Germline assignment: CDR1 SNHLY and CDR2 FYNNEI. The CDR3 is 14 amino acids. V lost 4 bases, J lost 6 bases, and 16 bases lay in between. The CDR3 region is CASSAYGEGGEQYF. The CDR3 DNA reads TGTGCCAGCAGTGCTTACGGGGAGGGGGGCGAGCAGTACTTC.

This clone showed up just once. The chain carries TRBV7-9 and TRBJ1-1, with 8 bases aligning to TRBD1. The junction had 8 bases not matched to a gene; V was cut back by 3 bases and J by 11 bases. From germline, CDR1 is SEHNR and CDR2 FQNEAQ (reference sequence). This CDR3 is built from 13 residues. The CDR3 reads CASSFGQGISAFF. The CDR3 DNA reads as TGTGCCAGCAGCTTCGGACAGGGTATATCGGCTTTCTTT.

V gene TRBV19 combines with J gene TRBJ1-5; D might be TRBD1 (5 bases). Trimming took off 6 bases at V and 1 base at J, with 13 bases between the two ends. Germline-derived CDR1 and CDR2 are LNHDA and SQIVND (reference sequence). The length of the CDR3 is 15 residues. The CDR3 sequence is CASRRVGGSNQPQHF. The CDR3 DNA reads as TGTGCCAGTAGGAGGGTCGGGGGAAGCAATCAGCCCCAGCATTTT.

The J gene is TRBJ1-2, the V gene TRBV5-1, with TRBD1 identical over 7 bases. The J segment lost 4 bases and the V segment lost 0 bases, leaving 6 bases of the junction unmatched. This CDR3 is built from 15 residues. The germline gives CDR1 SGHRS, CDR2 YFSETQ. This chain's CDR3 is CASSLGTGLRYGYTF. The CDR3 coding sequence is TGCGCCAGCAGCTTGGGGACAGGTCTTCGCTATGGCTACACCTTC.

Only one count was recorded for this clone. The chain is built from TRBV4-3 and TRBJ2-1; the D is unclear. The CDR3 loop spans 11 amino acids. Deletions cut 1 base from V and 9 bases from J, with 4 bases between. Germline V gene data show CDR1 as LGHNA and CDR2 as YSLEER. Here the CDR3 reads CASSQGGEQFF. Written as DNA, the CDR3 is TGCGCCAGCAGCCAAGGAGGTGAGCAGTTCTTC.

This clone appeared a single time. The chain links TRBV6-1 to TRBJ2-7, with 7 positions matching TRBD1. Germline V gene data show CDR1 as MNHNS and CDR2 as SASEGT. This CDR3 is 14 amino acids long. With V trimmed by 5 bases and J by 6 bases, 10 bases remained unmatched. CDR3 protein: CASSYTGVTCEQYF. The DNA of the CDR3 is TGTGCCAGCAGTTATACAGGGGTTACCTGCGAGCAGTACTTC.

The genes are TRBV27 and TRBJ1-6; D call uncertain. The germline gives CDR1 MNHEY, CDR2 SMNVEV (reference sequence). The CDR3 contains 16 residues. V was trimmed by 3 bases and J by 3 bases, leaving 12 bases between them. The CDR3 reads CASSFFRPNYNSPLHF. The DNA of the CDR3 is TGTGCCAGCAGTTTTTTCAGGCCGAACTATAATTCACCCCTCCACTTT.